This TCR beta chain was found in a study of PD-L1 blockade in urothelial cancer (dated by TCRdb to the late 2010s). Broadly, across the study: All patients started therapy in the mid-2010s and received atezolizumab 1,200 mg intravenously every 3 weeks. About 90% of the 29 patients were males with bladder-origin urothelial cancer, and about 65% of the roughly 30 reported a prior smoking history. Patients had an ECOG performance status of 0 or 1 and had received between 0 and 3 prior chemotherapy regimens. Blood samples were analyzed at 3 weeks after treatment start (second dose) and at 6 weeks after treatment start. A median of around 150,000 T cells and approximately 83,000 unique TCRs was obtained from blood samples, and a median clonality of roughly 0.082 was observed. Somatic, immune and clinical correlates of response to PD-L1 blockade with atezolizumab in urothelial cancer were the focus of an exploratory multi-omic analysis. Pretreatment tumor samples and matched peripheral blood, collected serially before and after atezolizumab treatment, underwent TCR sequencing. Durable clinical benefit meant progression-free survival longer than 6 months, and TCR features were also tested against progression-free and overall survival. Whole exome sequencing and RNA sequencing of pretreatment tumors were performed alongside TCR sequencing in the same patients. Under 10 patients achieved durable clinical benefit and around 19 did not. Twenty-nine patients had pretreatment blood TCR-seq, some 24 had at least one posttreatment blood collection, and some 24 had tumor TCR-seq. The paper as a whole reports these results and caveats: At 3 weeks after the start of treatment, tumor-associated TCR clones in peripheral blood had expanded more in patients with durable benefit (n ≈ 20, p = 0.022). Because the sample size was small (n ≈ 30) and many exploratory analyses were performed, the results are intended to be hypothesis-generating. A pretreatment peripheral blood TCR clonality below the median was linked to improved progression-free and overall survival.

Via the germline V gene (reference sequence), CDR1 is LNHDA and CDR2 SQIVND. The cysteine opens and the phenylalanine closes a CDR3 of 14 amino acids. Only the CDR3 part of the read is kept: 42 bases, read in frame from the first base. The germline V end is reduced by 7 bases and the J end by 0 bases; junction bases left unmatched: 3. Explained via the paper, the time point label denotes: peripheral blood 6 weeks after treatment start. A total of 29 patients with locally advanced or metastatic urothelial carcinoma, treated at Memorial Sloan Kettering on a trial protocol, made up the cohort. Peripheral blood mononuclear cells were collected from each patient pretreatment and during treatment, giving between 1 and 8 total time points per patient. The Qiagen DNeasy Blood extraction kit was used to purify genomic DNA from total PBMCs and tumor samples. Collected pretreatment and during treatment, PBMCs were isolated and stored as previously described.

To estimate absolute template abundance from read counts, synthetic TCR analog templates were spiked into each PCR. TCRbeta CDR3 regions were amplified from genomic DNA with bias-controlled V and J gene primers using the immunoSEQ assay. Sequencing of rearranged TCRbeta segments was performed at approximately 20X coverage. The study's own analysis went as follows. Sequencing errors were corrected by clustering and CDR3s were annotated against IMGT to assign V, D and J genes. Downstream analyses used only productive TCRbeta rearrangements, leaving out any out-of-frame or stop-codon sequences. Clonality was calculated as one minus the Shannon entropy normalized by the log of the number of unique productive sequences. Clones differing between time points or between blood and tumor were identified by Fisher's exact test with Benjamini-Hochberg correction at adjusted p below 0.01. TCRdb carries this immuneACCESS record with in-frame sequences only. Its versions omit some clonotypes, under half of them owing to an unresolved V gene in the studies checked, with the rest unexplained. V and J calls and clone size are given by that table; D and trimming were obtained from the DNA. In this sample the table shows about 25,000 clones, under 90% of which occur a single time. The ten largest clones capture about 1.6% of the sample.

This clone was counted once. Its antigen remains unidentified. Base qualities were left out, and no much larger clone turns up one base away. Material: PBMCs, obtained around atezolizumab (anti-PD-L1) treatment. This sequence was found in a man between 65 and 85 years old with urothelial cancer. In this chain, TRBV19 is recombined with TRBJ2-1, with TRBD2 identical over 7 junction bases. The CDR3 reads CASTSGDSYNEQFF. The nucleotide sequence reads as follows: TGTGCCAGTACCAGCGGGGACTCCTACAATGAGCAGTTCTTC.